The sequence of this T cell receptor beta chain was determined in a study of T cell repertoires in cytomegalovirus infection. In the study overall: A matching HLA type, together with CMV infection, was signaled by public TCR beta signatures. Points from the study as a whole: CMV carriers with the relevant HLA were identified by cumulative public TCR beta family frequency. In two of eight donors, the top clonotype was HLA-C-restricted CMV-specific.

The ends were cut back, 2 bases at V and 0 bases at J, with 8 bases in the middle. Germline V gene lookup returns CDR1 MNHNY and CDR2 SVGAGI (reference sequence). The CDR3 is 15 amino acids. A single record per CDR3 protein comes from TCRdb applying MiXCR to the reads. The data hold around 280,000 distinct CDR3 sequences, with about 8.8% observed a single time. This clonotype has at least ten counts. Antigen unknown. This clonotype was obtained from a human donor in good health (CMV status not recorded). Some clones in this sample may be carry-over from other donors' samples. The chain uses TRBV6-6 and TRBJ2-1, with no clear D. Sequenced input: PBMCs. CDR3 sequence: CASSYELSSYNEQFF. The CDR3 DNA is TGTGCCAGCAGTTACGAGCTAAGCTCCTACAATGAGCAGTTCTTC.